This TCR beta chain was observed in a study of regulatory T cells in long-lasting Graves disease (dated by TCRdb to about 2021). Study-wide context: Antithyroid drugs had been taken for less than 3 months by newly diagnosed Graves' disease patients. TCR sequencing covered roughly 13 persistent and roughly 20 newly diagnosed Graves' disease patients, approximately 33 samples in total. The study was registered as a clinical trial and conducted in China. Patients with persistent Graves' disease were compared with patients with newly diagnosed Graves' disease using TCR sequencing and RNA sequencing of peripheral blood.

Points the paper makes about the study in general: TRBV28, TRBJ1-2 and TRBJ2-5 were preferentially used in persistent disease, while TRBV20-1 and TRBJ2-1 were favored in newly diagnosed disease. The study examined only peripheral blood because the primary lesion, thyroid tissue, could not be accessed. The small sample size was acknowledged by the authors as a limitation that may reduce accuracy. Compared with newly diagnosed patients, persistent Graves' disease patients had lower TCR Shannon entropy and fewer highly expanded clones, which suggests clonal expansion. Sequencing and analysis were restricted to the TCR beta chain. A larger number of public clonotypes was shared among persistent patients (about 2,700) than among newly diagnosed patients (roughly 970).

The library was made by multiplex PCR. Sequencing was performed on an Illumina HiSeq 4000. CDR3 regions were amplified by Arm-PCR with iRepertoire HTBI primers to construct TCR beta libraries. Gel purification was performed on PCR products prior to sequencing. On the study's bioinformatics: Gene usage analysis of CDR3 amino acid clonotypes used the roughly 62 TRBV and some 13 TRBJ segments found across samples. Filtered high-quality paired reads were merged into contigs using COPE and FqMerger. BLAST was used to align contigs to IMGT TRBV, TRBD and TRBJ reference genes, and CDR3 was defined according to IMGT. Any clonotype with a frequency above 0.1% was counted as a highly expanded clone. Shannon entropy served as the measure of repertoire diversity, while the Gini coefficient captured V-J evenness. A clonotype was considered public if more than one individual shared it. TCRdb reanalyzed the raw reads on its own, using fastp at Q25 for trimming and MiXCR for clone calling, and kept in-frame beta chains. Under each unique CDR3 protein, matching rows form one entry showing the most common genes and DNA. These V and J calls originate from TCRdb's pipeline instead of the authors' own analysis. The sample table shows more than 350,000 distinct CDR3 sequences, and about 15% are seen once. Of the sample, over 15% is held by the ten largest clones.

CDR3 length: 14 amino acids, cysteine to phenylalanine. Only the CDR3 region is kept as DNA, spanning 42 bases read in frame from base 1. The germline V gene (reference sequence) supplies CDR1 DFQATT and CDR2 SNEGSKA. V drops 3 bases and J drops 2 bases, leaving 10 bases in between. About this clonotype itself: Its antigen has not been determined. The input lacks base qualities; no much larger clone sits a single base away.

The time point label here, explained by the study, means: newly diagnosed GD, antithyroid drugs for less than 3 months. For both TCR sequencing and RNA sequencing, RNA was extracted from PBMCs using TRIzol. The diagnosis of Graves' disease followed American Thyroid Association guidelines. Patients for the study were recruited at an endocrinology department in Xi'an, China. From each patient, around 8.3 milliliters of peripheral blood was collected into an EDTA anticoagulant tube. Ficoll Paque Plus density gradient separation was used to isolate PBMCs, and no further T cell sorting was done. An Agilent 2100 Bioanalyzer and agarose gel were used to check RNA quality, and a NanoDrop 2000 was used to measure RNA concentration. The sample was also reused in another study, on T cells in Graves' hyperthyroidism and ophthalmopathy. In that second paper, the authors write: A patient counted as having stable Graves' hyperthyroidism if no progression to ophthalmopathy occurred over 18 months of follow-up. The hyperthyroidism patients were between 18 and 65 years old and newly diagnosed, with a disease duration of less than 2 months. Patients with uncontrolled infections, other autoimmune diseases, pregnancy or lactation were excluded. Diagnoses relied on clinical symptoms, serum thyroxine and TRAb, thyroid ultrasound and orbital computed tomography. The first round of RT-PCR for the TCR CDR3 was performed with the HTBI primer set and the Qiagen OneStep RT-PCR kit. Most expanded thyroid clonotypes (frequency above 0.001) were also detected in blood, a finding suggesting that blood repertoires may reflect thyroid immune responses. A model built on a 13 V-J signature distinguished ophthalmopathy from stable hyperthyroidism, reaching roughly 88% sensitivity and about 81% specificity in cross-validation and 80%/75% in testing. In validation, the model predicted progression to ophthalmopathy a median of 6.5 months before onset, with approximately 70% sensitivity and roughly 77% specificity. To identify distinguishing TCR V-J signatures, a discovery cohort of about a hundred patients was used, comprising approximately 40 with Graves' ophthalmopathy and approximately 58 with stable Graves' hyperthyroidism. Prospective prediction of ophthalmopathy was tested in an independent validation cohort consisting of 18 hyperthyroidism patients and around 17 patients who later progressed to ophthalmopathy. The 95 to 100 discovery patients were randomly divided into training and test sets at a 7:3 ratio. In addition, the study compared T-cell repertoires in thyroid tissue and in blood from five to seven Graves' hyperthyroidism patients. After sampling, hyperthyroidism patients received methimazole starting at 30 mg daily, and ophthalmopathy patients received high-dose intravenous methylprednisolone. Libraries were constructed in a second round of multiplex PCR, after which size selection and purification were performed. Sequencing of the libraries was done on an Illumina HiSeq2000 using paired-end 100 bp reads. SOAPnuke was used to process the raw data, with reads discarded if the reads contained adapters or uncalled bases, had a mean Phred below 15, or lacked an exact constant-primer or identifier match. COPE v1.2.5 was used to merge the high-quality paired reads, and each unique nucleotide sequence was defined as a clonotype. MiTCR v1.1 was used to align clonotypes to the IMGT TRBV, TRBD and TRBJ reference segments. The analysis included only V-J combinations with a frequency above 0.0001, which together covered around 99% of the repertoires. The TCS score was defined as the ratio of F50 (clonal expansion) to E x V (chaos), calculated using BLOSUM62-based TCRdist between CDR3 peptides within each V-J. Welch's t-statistics and random forest reduced around 550 V-J features to under 15, which were used in a naive Bayes classifier (R e1071). Sample size was not statistically predetermined, and investigators were not blinded to group allocation. The paper describes TCR Vbeta CDR3 sequencing of fewer than 150 peripheral blood samples, made up of 43 ophthalmopathy patients, approximately 73 hyperthyroidism patients and roughly 17 progressor patients.

The specimen comprised peripheral blood mononuclear cells (PBMCs), sampled at new diagnosis, from a patient treated with antithyroid drugs. This clonotype was sampled from a woman in her 30s with Graves disease. Donor details come from another sample of the same person, matched by shared clones. The rearrangement joined TRBV20-1 to TRBJ2-2, with the D gene not confidently named. CDR3 sequence: CSASAAVNTGELFF. The sequenced DNA is TGCAGTGCTAGTGCGGCGGTTAACACCGGGGAGCTGTTTTTT.